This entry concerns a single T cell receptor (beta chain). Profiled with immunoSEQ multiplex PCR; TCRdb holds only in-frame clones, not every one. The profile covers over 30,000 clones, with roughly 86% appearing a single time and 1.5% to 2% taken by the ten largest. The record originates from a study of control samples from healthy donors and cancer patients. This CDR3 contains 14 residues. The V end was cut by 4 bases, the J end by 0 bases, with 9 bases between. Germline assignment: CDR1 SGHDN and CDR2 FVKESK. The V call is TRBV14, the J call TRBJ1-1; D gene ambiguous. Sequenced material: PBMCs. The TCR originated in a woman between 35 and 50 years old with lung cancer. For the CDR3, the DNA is TGTGCCAGCAGCCGAAATCCGATGAACACTGAAGCTTTCTTT. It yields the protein CASSRNPMNTEAFF.